This T cell receptor (beta chain) originates from a study of T cell clones after liver transplantation. The V and J ends lost 3 bases and 4 bases, in that order; junction bases with no gene match: 9. This CDR3 contains 17 residues. Germline lookup yields CDR1 SGHDT and CDR2 YYEEEE. This clone was picked up one time. Sequencing was performed with immunoSEQ multiplex PCR; in TCRdb, only in-frame clones are kept and a portion is missing. This table holds 45,000 to 60,000 clones, over 60% found once. The clonotype originates from a human patient who received a liver transplant. Some of these T cells may belong to the graft donor. The chain has TRBV5-6 and TRBJ2-5; 13 bases are shared with TRBD2. Sequences were derived from CD4+ T cells from blood, sampled at the 22-month timepoint. The CDR3 is CASSWPTSGGASETQYF. As DNA, the CDR3 is TGTGCCAGCAGCTGGCCTACTAGCGGGGGGGCCTCAGAGACCCAGTACTTC.